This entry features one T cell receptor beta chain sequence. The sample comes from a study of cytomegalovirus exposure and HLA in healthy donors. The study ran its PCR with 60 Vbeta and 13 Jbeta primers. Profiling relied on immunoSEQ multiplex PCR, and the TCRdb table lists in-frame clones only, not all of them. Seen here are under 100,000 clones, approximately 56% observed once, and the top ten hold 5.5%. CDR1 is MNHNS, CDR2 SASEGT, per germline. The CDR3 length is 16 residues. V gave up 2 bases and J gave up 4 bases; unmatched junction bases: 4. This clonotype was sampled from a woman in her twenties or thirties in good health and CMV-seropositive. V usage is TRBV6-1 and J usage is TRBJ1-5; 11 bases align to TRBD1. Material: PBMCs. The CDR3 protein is CASSESGTGGNQPQHF. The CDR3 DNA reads TGTGCCAGCAGTGAATCCGGGACAGGGGGAAATCAGCCCCAGCATTTT.